Below, 20 T cell receptor beta chains from the same sample are listed, as sequenced in a study of shared clonotypes between healthy human individuals. Positive CCR7 selection of CD45RO-negative cells yielded the naive CD8 cells, and terminally differentiated effector memory CD45RA+ cells were excluded. Repertoires were generated with immunoSEQ multiplex PCR, while TCRdb's copy carries only in-frame clones and drops some. Of around 600,000 clones listed, roughly 96% are singletons. The specimen was naive CD8+ T cells sorted from blood. The receptors shown here come from a woman aged 25 to 39 in good health.

In the case of this clone: This same CDR3 is encoded by further DNA sequences in the sample. The V call is TRBV27, the J call TRBJ2-7; 11 bases agree with TRBD1. The junction had 4 bases not matched to a gene; V was cut back by 5 bases and J by 7 bases. Germline V CDR1 and CDR2: MNHEY, SMNVEV (reference sequence). The CDR3 sequence is 13 residues long. The CDR3 here is CASSPGTGGEQYF. Written as DNA, the CDR3 is TGTGCCAGCAGTCCCGGGACAGGGGGGGAGCAGTACTTC.

This rearrangement joins TRBV4-2 to TRBJ2-2, with 14 bases matching TRBD2. Trimming at V came to 0 bases and at J to 7 bases, leaving 10 bases not matched to a gene. Germline V lookup: CDR1 LGHNA, CDR2 YNFKEQ. The CDR3 length is 19 residues. CDR3 sequence (DNA): TGTGCCAGCAGCCAAGATCCTCGGCTGGGACTAGCGGGAGTCGGGGAGCTGTTTTTT. Its translation is CASSQDPRLGLAGVGELFF.

This clone occurred a few times. V gene TRBV6-1 combines with J gene TRBJ2-7; D is perhaps TRBD1 (5 bases). Deletions cut 8 bases from V and 4 bases from J, with 9 bases between. The germline gives CDR1 MNHNS, CDR2 SASEGT. CDR3 size: 11 residues. The CDR3 loop reads CASSQAYEQYF. The DNA for the CDR3 is TGTGCCAGCTCACAGGCGTACGAGCAGTACTTC.

The table lists this clone with a count of one. Other DNA sequences in the same sample also yield this CDR3. The chain links TRBV9 to TRBJ2-7, with TRBD2 matching 7 bases. Germline V CDR1 and CDR2: SGDLS, YYNGEE. The CDR3 sequence is 15 residues long. J lost 3 bases, V lost 0 bases, and 6 bases had no gene match. CDR3 sequence: CASSVGASGGYEQYF. CDR3 nucleotides: TGTGCCAGCAGCGTAGGGGCTAGCGGAGGCTACGAGCAGTACTTC.

This chain joins TRBV11-2 and TRBJ1-1; tentatively, D is TRBD1 (6 bases). Germline V gene data show CDR1 as SGHAT and CDR2 as FQNNGV. V shed 3 bases and J shed 0 bases, with 11 bases lying between them. The CDR3 extends over 15 amino acids. The DNA of the CDR3 is TGTGCCAGCAGCTTGGAAGGGACATTGAACACTGAAGCTTTCTTT. It is translated as CASSLEGTLNTEAFF.

As regards this clone: Within the sample, other DNA sequences also encode this same CDR3. V usage is TRBV2 and J usage is TRBJ2-7, with D tentatively TRBD1 (6 bases). The CDR3 has 12 residues. V shed 11 bases and J shed 0 bases, with 11 bases lying between them. Germline values: CDR1 SNHLY, CDR2 FYNNEI. CDR3 sequence (DNA): TGTGCCGGTGGACAGAGCTCCTACGAGCAGTACTTC. Protein sequence: CAGGQSSYEQYF.

As to this clone: Additional DNA sequences in this sample encode the identical CDR3. The CDR3 DNA follows: TGTGCCAGCAGTCAGGGTACCGGGGAGCTGTTTTTT. It is translated as CASSQGTGELFF. The chain couples TRBV28 to TRBJ2-2; tentatively, D is TRBD1 (5 bases). There are 12 residues in the CDR3. CDR1 and CDR2 from the germline V gene are MDHEN and SYDVKM. Trimming stripped 5 bases from V and 5 bases from J, with 6 bases between.

This clone was counted once. The chain has TRBV9 and TRBJ2-5; 7 bases line up with TRBD1. Germline V lookup: CDR1 SGDLS, CDR2 YYNGEE. This CDR3 spans 15 amino acids. V shed 0 bases and J 5 bases; nucleotides not matched to a gene: 7. In DNA form, the CDR3 reads TGTGCCAGCAGCGTAGGTGACAGGGAAGTGGAGACCCAGTACTTC. Protein product: CASSVGDREVETQYF.

The chain uses TRBV2 and TRBJ2-7, with D uncertain. CDR3 length: 15 residues. Trimming removed 8 bases from V and 0 bases from J, with 17 bases in between. Germline V gene data show CDR1 as SNHLY and CDR2 as FYNNEI. This CDR3 is CASGEPGMLSYEQYF. The DNA for the CDR3 is TGTGCCAGCGGAGAGCCAGGTATGCTCTCCTACGAGCAGTACTTC.

The V and J genes are TRBV28 and TRBJ2-7, with 8 bases identical to TRBD1. Germline V gene data show CDR1 as MDHEN and CDR2 as SYDVKM. V lost 1 base, J lost 4 bases, and 6 bases stayed unmatched. CDR3 length equals 15 residues. This CDR3 is CASSLYRTGTYEQYF. The CDR3 coding sequence is TGTGCCAGCAGTTTATATAGGACAGGGACATACGAGCAGTACTTC.

The chain is built from TRBV11-2 and TRBJ2-1, with 9 bases lining up with TRBD2. This CDR3 has 19 amino acids. The V gene end was trimmed by 3 bases and the J gene end by 2 bases; junction bases not matched to a gene: 14. Per germline, CDR1 SGHAT and CDR2 FQNNGV. CDR3 loop: CASSFPRGASGVTYNEQFF. Here the CDR3 DNA reads TGTGCCAGCAGCTTTCCTCGGGGGGCTAGCGGGGTTACCTACAATGAGCAGTTCTTC.

CDR3 sequence (DNA): TGTGCCAGCAGCTTCCGGGACAGGGGGCTCTACGAGCAGTACTTC. It translates to CASSFRDRGLYEQYF. The chain combines TRBV7-8 with TRBJ2-7; 12 nucleotides agree with TRBD1. CDR1 and CDR2 from the germline V gene are SGHVS and FQNEAQ. The CDR3 is made up of 15 amino acids. V lost 3 bases, J lost 3 bases, and 3 bases stayed unmatched.

This clone was recorded once. The gene calls are TRBV27 and TRBJ2-7, with 8 bases identical to TRBD2. Germline V gene data show CDR1 as MNHEY and CDR2 as SMNVEV (reference sequence). V trimming: 5 bases; J trimming: 3 bases; junction bases outside the gene matches: 9. The CDR3 runs to 15 residues. The CDR3 coding sequence is TGTGCCAGCAGTGAAGCAGCGGGAGACTTCTACGAGCAGTACTTC. Amino acids: CASSEAAGDFYEQYF.

The rearrangement uses TRBV27 and TRBJ2-7, with D possibly called TRBD1 or TRBD2 (6 bases each). Germline V gene data show CDR1 as MNHEY and CDR2 as SMNVEV (reference sequence). The CDR3 length is 13 residues. V lost 4 bases and J lost 4, with 11 bases in between. CDR3 nucleotide sequence: TGTGCCAGCAGTTGGGGGGCGCGGTACGAGCAGTACTTC. Translating it yields CASSWGARYEQYF.

The CDR3 is CASSLPLVGQYF. The DNA of the CDR3 is TGTGCCAGCAGTTTACCTCTTGTCGGGCAGTACTTC. The genes are TRBV28 and TRBJ2-7, with D unclear. V was trimmed by 2 bases and J by 9 bases, leaving 11 bases between them. The CDR3 is made up of 12 amino acids. Germline CDR1 reads MDHEN; CDR2 reads SYDVKM.

This sequence joins TRBV7-7 and TRBJ2-7; D is ambiguous. CDR3 length: 15 amino acids. Trimming took off 3 bases at V and 2 bases at J, with 14 bases between the two ends. Germline loops: CDR1 SSHAT, CDR2 FNYEAQ (reference sequence). The CDR3 coding sequence is TGTGCCAGCAGCTTGGGATTAGGCGGAGCCTACGAGCAGTACTTC. As protein: CASSLGLGGAYEQYF. Filled out from reference TRBV7-7 and TRBJ2-7, the complete variable domain reads GAGVSQSPRYKVTKRGQDVTLRCDPISSHATLYWYQQALGQGPEFLTYFNYEAQPDKSGLPSDRFSAERPEGSISTLTIQRTEQRDSAMYRCASSLGLGGAYEQYFGPGTRLTVT.

This clone is a singleton in its sample. This rearrangement joins TRBV5-1 to TRBJ2-1, with D hard to call. The V end lost 5 bases, the J end lost 8 bases, and 11 bases lay between the germline ends. The CDR3 has 12 residues. CDR1 and CDR2 from the germline V gene are SGHRS and YFSETQ. In DNA form, the CDR3 reads TGCGCCAGCAGTCCCCGGGCGGATGAGCAGTTCTTC. Its translation: CASSPRADEQFF.

The CDR3 region has the DNA TGTGCAAGTCGCTTACTAAAAGGGCGATCTGGGGCCAACGTCCTGACTTTC. Its protein is CASRLLKGRSGANVLTF. V gene TRBV12-2 combines with J gene TRBJ2-6. TRBV12-2 counts as a pseudogene. The CDR3 totals 17 residues.

The chain couples TRBV7-9 to TRBJ2-5; 8 positions match TRBD1. The CDR3 length is 15 residues. Germline trimming cut 4 bases from V and 3 bases from J; bases unmatched to any gene: 7. Germline V CDR1 and CDR2: SEHNR, FQNEAQ (reference sequence). The CDR3 nucleotides are TGTGCCAGCAGCTCGCCAGGGGGCACTGAAGAGACCCAGTACTTC. It codes for CASSSPGGTEETQYF.

The sample holds one count of this clone. This rearrangement joins TRBV7-9 to TRBJ2-5, with no clear D. The J call is doubtful: the DNA matches TRBJ2-7 better. The germline V gene has CDR1 SEHNR and CDR2 FQNEAQ (reference sequence). The CDR3 totals 13 residues. The chain's CDR3 is CASSLPGSYEQYF. CDR3 nucleotide sequence: TGTGCCAGCAGCTTACCCGGTTCCTACGAGCAGTACTTC.